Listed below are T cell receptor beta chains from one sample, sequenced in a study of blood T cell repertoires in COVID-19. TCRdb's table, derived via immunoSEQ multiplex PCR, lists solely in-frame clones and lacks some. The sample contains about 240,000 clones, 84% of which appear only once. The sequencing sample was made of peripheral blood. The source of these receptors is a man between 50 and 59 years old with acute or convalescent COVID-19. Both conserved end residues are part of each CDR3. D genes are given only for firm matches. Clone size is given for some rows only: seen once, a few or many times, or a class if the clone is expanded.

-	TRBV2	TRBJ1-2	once	CASSPLGGADYGYTF	TGTGCCAGCAGTCCCCTGGGGGGGGCGGACTATGGCTACACCTTC
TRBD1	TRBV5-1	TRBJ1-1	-	CASSSQGLNTEAFF	TGCGCCAGCAGCTCACAGGGGTTGAACACTGAAGCTTTCTTT
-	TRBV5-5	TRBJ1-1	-	CASSAYLNTEAFF	TGTGCCAGCAGCGCGTACTTGAACACTGAAGCTTTCTTT
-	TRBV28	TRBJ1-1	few	CASSSRGGRDTEAFF	TGTGCCAGCAGTTCGAGAGGGGGGAGGGACACTGAAGCTTTCTTT
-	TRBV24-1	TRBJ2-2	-	CATSVGSSGTGELFF	TGTGCCACCAGTGTCGGAAGTAGCGGTACCGGGGAGCTGTTTTTT
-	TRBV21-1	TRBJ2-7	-	CATGTDYEQYF	TGTGCCACCGGGACAGACTACGAGCAGTACTTC
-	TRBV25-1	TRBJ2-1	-	CASSEGVRRQFF	TGTGCCAGCAGTGAAGGTGTCAGGCGGCAGTTCTTC
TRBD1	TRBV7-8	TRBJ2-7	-	CASRDPGQGTYEQYF	TGTGCCAGCAGGGACCCGGGACAGGGGACCTACGAGCAGTACTTC
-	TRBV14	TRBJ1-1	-	CASSQGRKPNTEAFF	TGTGCCAGCAGCCAAGGGAGGAAACCGAACACTGAAGCTTTCTTT
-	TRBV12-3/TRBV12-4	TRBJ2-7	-	CASSPGTGRYF	TGTGCCAGCAGCCCCGGCACAGGTCGGTACTTC
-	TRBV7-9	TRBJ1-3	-	CASSLPATGGNTIYF	TGTGCCAGCAGCTTACCGGCAACAGGGGGAAACACCATATATTTT
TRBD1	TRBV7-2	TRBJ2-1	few	CASSLARGQGRTGSYNEQFF	TGTGCCAGCAGCTTAGCGAGGGGACAGGGAAGGACTGGATCCTACAATGAGCAGTTCTTC
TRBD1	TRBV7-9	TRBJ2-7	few	CAGSTGLHEQYF	TGTGCCGGGTCGACAGGGTTACACGAGCAGTACTTC
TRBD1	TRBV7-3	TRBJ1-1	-	CASSLRQGRAEAFF	TGTGCCAGCAGCCTCAGACAGGGGAGGGCTGAAGCTTTCTTT
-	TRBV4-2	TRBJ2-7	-	CASSQQYRGSYEQYF	TGTGCCAGCAGCCAGCAATACCGGGGCTCCTACGAGCAGTACTTC
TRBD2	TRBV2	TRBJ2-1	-	CASSVFIGGEYNEQFF	TGTGCCAGCAGTGTGTTCATCGGGGGGGAGTACAATGAGCAGTTCTTC
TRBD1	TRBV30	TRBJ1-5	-	CAWSNGQGLVQPQHF	TGTGCCTGGAGTAACGGACAGGGGTTGGTTCAGCCCCAGCATTTT
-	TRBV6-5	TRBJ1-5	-	CASSYSGGAGNQPQHF	TGTGCCAGCAGTTACTCAGGGGGAGCCGGCAATCAGCCCCAGCATTTT
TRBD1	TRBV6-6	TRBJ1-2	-	CASSPTGTGYGYTF	TGTGCCAGCAGCCCCACCGGGACAGGGTATGGCTACACCTTC
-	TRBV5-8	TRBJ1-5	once	CASSLSGQWRGNQPQHF	TGTGCCAGCAGCTTAAGCGGACAGTGGCGAGGCAATCAGCCCCAGCATTTT
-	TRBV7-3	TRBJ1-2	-	CASSLGGRYGYTF	TGTGCCAGCAGCTTAGGGGGCCGCTATGGCTACACCTTC
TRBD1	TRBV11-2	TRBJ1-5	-	CASSATGVGQPQHF	TGTGCCAGCAGCGCGACAGGGGTGGGGCAGCCCCAGCATTTT
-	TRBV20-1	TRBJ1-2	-	CSASPLADDGYTF	TGCAGTGCTAGTCCCCTGGCGGATGATGGCTACACCTTC
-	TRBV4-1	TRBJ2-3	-	CASSQGTLGSLSTDTQYF	TGCGCCAGCAGCCAAGGAACCTTGGGCAGCCTTAGCACAGATACGCAGTATTTT
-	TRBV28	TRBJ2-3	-	CASSPGQSTDTQYF	TGTGCCAGCAGTCCCGGACAGTCCACAGATACGCAGTATTTT
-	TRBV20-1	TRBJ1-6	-	CSASPALRGNSPLHF	TGCAGTGCTAGTCCGGCGTTGCGGGGTAATTCACCCCTCCACTTT
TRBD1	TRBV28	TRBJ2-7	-	CASSSSGTGGEQYF	TGTGCCAGCAGTTCATCCGGGACAGGTGGGGAGCAGTACTTC
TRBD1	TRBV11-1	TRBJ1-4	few	CASSQRGQSIEKLFF	TGTGCCAGCAGCCAACGGGGACAGAGTATTGAAAAACTGTTTTTT
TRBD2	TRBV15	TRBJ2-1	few	CATSRDRTSGRAANEQFF	TGTGCCACCAGCAGAGATCGAACTAGCGGGAGGGCCGCCAATGAGCAGTTCTTC
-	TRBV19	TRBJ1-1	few	CASRGGVVTEAFF	TGTGCCAGTAGAGGGGGAGTCGTCACTGAAGCTTTCTTT